This T cell receptor beta chain was sequenced for a study of shared clonotypes between healthy human individuals (dated by TCRdb to about 2020). About the study as a whole: Two women and a few men aged 18 to 49 years were included in the cohort. Between about 0.85 and 9.5 billion PBMCs per donor were obtained by leukapheresis. To increase sequencing depth and limit assay-specific biases, TCR repertoire library preparation and sequencing were carried out by different laboratories using diverse techniques. For each donor, three plates each were used for CD4 naive and CD4 memory, two plates were used for CD8 naive, and one plate was used for CD8 memory. The study deeply sequenced blood TCR repertoires of about 5 healthy adults to estimate repertoire size and the extent of clonotype sharing between individuals. The research as a whole found: Sampling was restricted to blood, and TCR repertoires in tissues likely differ from the TCR repertoires found in blood. Higher generation probabilities were observed for clonotypes shared by all four sorted-subset donors than for non-shared clonotypes. The genetic and exposure-history diversity represented was limited by the small number of donors. Larger estimated clonotype richness was generally found for naive subsets than for memory subsets. Rarefaction of sorted-subset datasets indicated incomplete sequencing despite the large sequencing depth. When a few donors were compared, the shared fraction of clonotypes was about 5.2% for naive CD4, 3.5% for naive CD8, roughly 2.5% for memory CD4, and roughly 0.43% for memory CD8. Based on pairwise subsampling, the degree of clonotype sharing among donors was expected to be affected by sequencing depth.

Of note for this clone: There is no known antigen for this receptor. No base quality values were provided; no much bigger clone lies one nucleotide off.

Healthy HIV-negative adults with no recently reported acute infections or vaccinations were included as donors. Every donor was a Caucasian adult residing in Nashville, Tennessee, USA. CD4+ T cells were enriched through magnetic negative selection, after which naive cells were positively selected on CD45RA and the remaining negative fraction served as the memory subset. Blood was collected by leukapheresis, and PBMCs were isolated by Ficoll-Histopaque density gradient centrifugation and then cryopreserved in liquid nitrogen vapor phase. Analytical flow cytometry was used to check the purity and quantity of each magnetically sorted T cell population. Genomic DNA was isolated from each sorted fraction and quantified by UV absorbance on a Nanodrop 2000c. Counted from cysteine to phenylalanine, this CDR3 has 15 amino acids. Kept here is only the CDR3 DNA, which spans 45 bases and is read in frame from base 1. The germline V gene supplies CDR1 LGHNA and CDR2 YSLEER. V lost 0 bases and J lost 0 bases; the stretch between them is 9 bases long.

Using the deep immunoSEQ assay, multiplex PCR amplified TCR CDR3 regions from genomic DNA. Genomic DNA extracted from each cell subset was distributed evenly over all wells of several immunoSEQ 96-well plates, and each plate served as one replicate. For sorted subsets, each replicate PCR was loaded with around 200 ng genomic DNA, equivalent to roughly 30,000 T cell genomes. The purified libraries were quantified using a Qubit 3.0 fluorometer, sized with a Bioanalyzer 2100, and then quantified again using the KAPA Library Quantification kit. A separate single-read 150-cycle Illumina NextSeq 550 flow cell was used to sequence each immunoSEQ 96-well plate. The original methods were these. Because the immunoSEQ output included only junctional sequences and no quality scores, the filtering could not be the same as the filtering used for full-length reads. Sequences were annotated with PyIR, a Python wrapper for IgBLAST v1.9, using IMGT germline references to assign V/J genes and CDR3. Reads with weak V/J assignments (E-value above 1e-6), missing CDR3, stop codons, out-of-frame junctions, or ambiguous translated residues were removed. V3J clonotypes were defined as sequences sharing an identical inferred V gene, J gene, and CDR3 amino acid sequence. To compute the percentage overlap between repertoires, the number of shared unique clonotypes was divided by the size of the smaller repertoire. Repertoire richness was assessed with RTK rarefaction, the Chao1 estimator, and Recon v2.1 estimates of unobserved clonotypes. Generation probabilities were computed with OLGA for all TCRbeta clonotypes obtained by the gDNA method from a handful of donors. This immuneACCESS table, as held by TCRdb, lists in-frame sequences with V and J called but not all clones. Of the missing ones, under half trace to an unresolved V gene in checked studies; the others have no known cause. For V, J and clone size, that table is used; D and trimming come from the DNA. The sample table holds about 2.3 million clones, of which approximately 93% were seen once. About 0.41% of the sample comes from the top ten.

This sequence was found in a man aged 18 to 29 in good health. Some clones in this sample may be carry-over from other donors' samples. This chain joins TRBV4-3 to TRBJ2-7; the D gene is not confidently resolved. Sequencing was performed on naive CD4+ T cells from PBMCs. What the cell subset or site label conveys for this sample: CD45RA+ positively selected. The sequenced DNA is TGCGCCAGCAGCCAAGAAGAAAACTTCTCCTACGAGCAGTACTTC. Translated, this gives CASSQEENFSYEQYF.